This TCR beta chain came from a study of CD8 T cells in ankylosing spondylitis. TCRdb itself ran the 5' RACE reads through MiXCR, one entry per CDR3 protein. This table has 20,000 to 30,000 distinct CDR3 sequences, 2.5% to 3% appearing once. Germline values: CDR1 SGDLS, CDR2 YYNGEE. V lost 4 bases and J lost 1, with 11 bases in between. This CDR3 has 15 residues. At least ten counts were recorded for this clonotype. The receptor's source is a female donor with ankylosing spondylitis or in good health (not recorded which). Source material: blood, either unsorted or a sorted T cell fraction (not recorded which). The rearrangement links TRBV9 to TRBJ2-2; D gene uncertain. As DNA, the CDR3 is TGTGCCAGCAGCCCCACGGAAGGGAACACCGGGGAGCTGTTTTTT. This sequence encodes CASSPTEGNTGELFF.